This T cell receptor (beta chain) is from a study of shared clonotypes between healthy human individuals. About the research overall: Plates per donor: three CD4 naive, three CD4 memory, two CD8 naive, one CD8 memory.

The method was immunoSEQ multiplex PCR; TCRdb's version includes in-frame clones alone and lacks a portion of them. Among under 750,000 clones listed, about two thirds were seen once. Points on this clone: The target antigen is unknown.

Study-level findings and limits: Blood alone was sampled, and tissue repertoires likely differ. Sequencing depth was expected to affect clonotype sharing among donors.

The CDR3 consists of 13 residues. Trimming pared 2 bases from V and 3 bases from J, leaving 8 bases between. The germline V gene has CDR1 SGHNT and CDR2 YYREEE (reference sequence). The chain has TRBV5-4 and TRBJ1-1; a possible D gene is TRBD1 (5 bases). The sequence came from a woman under 40 in good health. The specimen was memory CD4+ T cells sorted from blood. Subset defined: CD45RA-negative fraction. CDR3 sequence: CASSLPGDTEAFF. DNA of the CDR3: TGTGCCAGCAGCTTACCGGGGGACACTGAAGCTTTCTTT.